The TCR beta chain described here comes from a study of CD8 T cells in Susac syndrome. Study results and caveats: It was acknowledged in the study that its TCR sequencing and HLA analysis involved a relatively small number of individuals.

V was pared by 0 bases and J by 7 bases, with 3 bases between. The length of the CDR3 is 11 residues. CDR1 and CDR2 (germline): GTSNPN, SVGIG (reference sequence). The sample holds a few counts of this clonotype. Its cognate antigen is unknown. Through negative isolation, CD4+ and CD8+ T cells were obtained, while TEMRA cells were enriched using FACS. With random hexamers, roughly 0.45 to 1 ug RNA was reverse transcribed. TCRdb reprocessed the immunoSEQ multiplex PCR reads via MiXCR and lists one record per CDR3 protein. The top ten hold about 0.086% of the sample, which has some 170,000 distinct CDR3 sequences, 94% seen once.

The sequenced material came from CD4+ T cells from PBMCs. This chain uses TRBV30 with TRBJ1-4; D call uncertain. The source of this sequence is a human donor with multiple sclerosis. CDR3 in amino acids: CAWSVGEKLFF. The CDR3, as DNA: TGTGCCTGGAGTGTGGGTGAAAAACTGTTTTTT.